Sequencing of this T cell receptor beta chain was carried out in a study of cytomegalovirus exposure and HLA in healthy donors. V shed 0 bases and J 4 bases; nucleotides not matched to a gene: 4. The CDR3 is 15 amino acids. Germline V gives CDR1 SGDLS, CDR2 YYNGEE. The PCR contained 60 Vbeta and 13 Jbeta primers. Sequencing was performed with immunoSEQ multiplex PCR; in TCRdb, only in-frame clones are kept and a portion is missing. The repertoire holds about 110,000 clones, with 69% as singletons. This sequence was found in a woman in her 70s in good health and CMV-seropositive. V usage is TRBV9 and J usage is TRBJ2-1; the match to TRBD1 covers 7 bases. The sample was PBMCs. As DNA, the CDR3 is TGTGCCAGCAGCGTAGGGGACAGCAATTACAATGAGCAGTTCTTC. This sequence encodes CASSVGDSNYNEQFF.